This T cell receptor beta chain was captured by sequencing in a study of cytomegalovirus exposure and HLA in healthy donors. 60 Vbeta and 13 Jbeta primers were used in PCR. In the authors' workflow: There were some 87 million unique TCR beta chains by a later count, and approximately 10 million of them were shared. Sequenced by immunoSEQ multiplex PCR; TCRdb stores in-frame clones only, minus some. Clonal size and the V and J genes are those of that table, whereas D and trimming came from the DNA. Among some 150,000 clones listed, roughly three quarters were seen once. This clone was observed a single time. Its antigen is not known. This CDR3 spans 15 amino acids. CDR1 is SNHLY, CDR2 FYNNEI, per germline. V lost 6 bases and J lost 1; bases outside the gene matches: 6. Study-level results: Cytomegalovirus status, reportedly, was diagnosed with high specificity and sensitivity by the classifier. In a later analysis, HLA-C alleles had the fewest associated TCRs, DRB1 alleles the most. Previous analysis showed most TCR beta V segments were productive about 87% or about 30% of the time.

Material: PBMCs. The gene calls are TRBV2 and TRBJ2-5; TRBD2 aligns across 9 bases. This sequence originates from a man in his sixties in good health and CMV-seronegative. The CDR3 loop is CASSFIAGAQETQYF. The CDR3 DNA is TGTGCCAGCAGCTTTATAGCGGGGGCCCAAGAGACCCAGTACTTC.